A selection of T cell receptor beta chains follows, all from one sample in a study of control samples from healthy donors and cancer patients. Only in-frame clones appear in the TCRdb table, and some are missing; sequencing was by immunoSEQ multiplex PCR. The table shows roughly 30,000 clones, with 70% to 90% occurring only once. The sequencing sample was made of formalin-fixed, paraffin-embedded tissue. The receptors were sampled from a female donor with melanoma. Each CDR3 is given with its conserved first and last residue. D genes are given only for firm matches. The size field is filled for only some rows; it gives once, few, many or a size class.

CDR3 DNA: TGCGCCAGCAGCTGGGGACAGGGAAACAATGAGCAGTTCTTC; CDR3 protein: CASSWGQGNNEQFF; CDR3 length: 14; V gene: TRBV5-1; J gene: TRBJ2-1; D gene: TRBD1; clone size: once
CDR3 DNA: TGTGCCAGTAGTATCACAGGAATCCCCTACGAGCAGTACTTC; CDR3 protein: CASSITGIPYEQYF; CDR3 length: 14; V gene: TRBV19; J gene: TRBJ2-7; D gene: NA; clone size: NA
CDR3 DNA: TGTGCCAGCAGCCAAGAAATTCCAGATACGCAGTATTTT; CDR3 protein: CASSQEIPDTQYF; CDR3 length: 13; V gene: TRBV3-1/TRBV3-2; J gene: TRBJ2-3; D gene: NA; clone size: few
CDR3 DNA: TGTGCCAGCACCCCATGGCCGCTAGCGGGACCTAACTCCTACAATGAGCAGTTCTTC; CDR3 protein: CASTPWPLAGPNSYNEQFF; CDR3 length: 19; V gene: TRBV2; J gene: TRBJ2-1; D gene: TRBD2; clone size: NA
CDR3 DNA: TGCGCCAGCAGCCGAACCGGGACAGGGGCCCTCAATGAGCAGTTCTTC; CDR3 protein: CASSRTGTGALNEQFF; CDR3 length: 16; V gene: TRBV4-1; J gene: TRBJ2-1; D gene: TRBD1; clone size: NA
CDR3 DNA: TGTGCCAGTAGTATAACAGGAGGAGGTCAGCCCCAGCATTTT; CDR3 protein: CASSITGGGQPQHF; CDR3 length: 14; V gene: TRBV19; J gene: TRBJ1-5; D gene: NA; clone size: NA
CDR3 DNA: TGTGCCAGCAGGACCGAAGGCAACGAGCAGTACTTC; CDR3 protein: CASRTEGNEQYF; CDR3 length: 12; V gene: TRBV12-3/TRBV12-4; J gene: TRBJ2-7; D gene: NA; clone size: medium-sized
CDR3 DNA: TGCAGTGCTAGTTGGGGTTCCGGGGAGCTGTTTTTT; CDR3 protein: CSASWGSGELFF; CDR3 length: 12; V gene: TRBV20-1; J gene: TRBJ2-2; D gene: NA; clone size: NA
CDR3 DNA: TGTGCCAGCAGGACTTCGGCAGAAAAACTGTTTTTT; CDR3 protein: CASRTSAEKLFF; CDR3 length: 12; V gene: TRBV6-5; J gene: TRBJ1-4; D gene: NA; clone size: NA
CDR3 DNA: TGTGCCAGCAGTTTAGAGGGGAGACTGAACACTGAAGCTTTCTTT; CDR3 protein: CASSLEGRLNTEAFF; CDR3 length: 15; V gene: TRBV27; J gene: TRBJ1-1; D gene: NA; clone size: once
CDR3 DNA: TGTGCCAGCAGCTTAGAAGGTAGGGCACTCCAAGCGGCTTTCTTT; CDR3 protein: CASSLEGRALQAAFF; CDR3 length: 15; V gene: TRBV7-9; J gene: TRBJ1-1; D gene: NA; clone size: once
CDR3 DNA: TGCGCCAGCAGCTCGGCCTTATATACAGGGGGTGTCGTCGGGGAGCTGTTTTTT; CDR3 protein: CASSSALYTGGVVGELFF; CDR3 length: 18; V gene: TRBV5-1; J gene: TRBJ2-2; D gene: TRBD1; clone size: NA
CDR3 DNA: TGCAGCTATATCCTAGCGGGAGTCGGACATACGCAGTATTTT; CDR3 protein: CSYILAGVGHTQYF; CDR3 length: 14; V gene: TRBV29-1; J gene: TRBJ2-3; D gene: TRBD2; clone size: NA
CDR3 DNA: TGCGCCAGCAGCTTGGCGGGACAGAATCAGCCCCAGCATTTT; CDR3 protein: CASSLAGQNQPQHF; CDR3 length: 14; V gene: TRBV5-1; J gene: TRBJ1-5; D gene: TRBD1; clone size: NA
CDR3 DNA: TGCGCCAGCATCGACAGGGGAGGCAAAAACATTCAGTACTTC; CDR3 protein: CASIDRGGKNIQYF; CDR3 length: 14; V gene: TRBV10-2; J gene: TRBJ2-4; D gene: TRBD1; clone size: NA
CDR3 DNA: TGTGCCAGCAGCGTAGCTAGCCGCCAGGATACGCAGTATTTT; CDR3 protein: CASSVASRQDTQYF; CDR3 length: 14; V gene: TRBV9; J gene: TRBJ2-3; D gene: NA; clone size: NA
CDR3 DNA: TGTGCCACCAGCAGAGATCCTGGGAGAGGGAGAGGCTCCGTAGAGTACTTC; CDR3 protein: CATSRDPGRGRGSVEYF; CDR3 length: 17; V gene: TRBV15; J gene: TRBJ2-7; D gene: NA; clone size: NA
CDR3 DNA: TGTGCCAGCAGCCCACCGGGACAGGGGTTATATGGCTACACCTTC; CDR3 protein: CASSPPGQGLYGYTF; CDR3 length: 15; V gene: TRBV11-2; J gene: TRBJ1-2; D gene: TRBD1; clone size: NA
CDR3 DNA: TGTGCCACCAGCAGGTCAAGGGATTCCTACGAGCAGTACTTC; CDR3 protein: CATSRSRDSYEQYF; CDR3 length: 14; V gene: TRBV15; J gene: TRBJ2-7; D gene: NA; clone size: NA
CDR3 DNA: TGTGCCAGCAGATCTGTCAGGGGACTCACTGAAGCTTTCTTT; CDR3 protein: CASRSVRGLTEAFF; CDR3 length: 14; V gene: TRBV6-5; J gene: TRBJ1-1; D gene: NA; clone size: NA
CDR3 DNA: TGTGCCAGCAGCTCCGGGAAGTTTGGTGCGAACACCGGGGAGCTGTTTTTT; CDR3 protein: CASSSGKFGANTGELFF; CDR3 length: 17; V gene: TRBV5-8; J gene: TRBJ2-2; D gene: NA; clone size: NA
CDR3 DNA: TGTGCCAGCAGCTTAGGGGGGGTCGACGAGCAGTACTTC; CDR3 protein: CASSLGGVDEQYF; CDR3 length: 13; V gene: TRBV7-6; J gene: TRBJ2-7; D gene: NA; clone size: NA
CDR3 DNA: TGTGCCAGCAGTTACCAAGGAGATACGCAGTATTTT; CDR3 protein: CASSYQGDTQYF; CDR3 length: 12; V gene: TRBV4-2; J gene: TRBJ2-3; D gene: NA; clone size: NA
CDR3 DNA: TGTGCCAGCAGCCCCCCTCGTACAGGGGACGAGCAGTACTTC; CDR3 protein: CASSPPRTGDEQYF; CDR3 length: 14; V gene: TRBV3-1/TRBV3-2; J gene: TRBJ2-7; D gene: TRBD1; clone size: NA
CDR3 DNA: TGCGCCAGCAGCCAAGATTGGGGGGGAGTAGTGGAGCAGACCCAGTACTTC; CDR3 protein: CASSQDWGGVVEQTQYF; CDR3 length: 17; V gene: TRBV4-3; J gene: TRBJ2-5; D gene: TRBD2; clone size: NA
CDR3 DNA: TGTGCCAGCAGCAAAGCGGCTAGGAGGAGCTTCTACGAGCAGTACTTC; CDR3 protein: CASSKAARRSFYEQYF; CDR3 length: 16; V gene: TRBV21-1; J gene: TRBJ2-7; D gene: NA; clone size: NA
CDR3 DNA: TGTGCCAGTAGTATTTCACCCGGGACAGGGGGTCTCTCTGGAAACACCATATATTTT; CDR3 protein: CASSISPGTGGLSGNTIYF; CDR3 length: 19; V gene: TRBV19; J gene: TRBJ1-3; D gene: TRBD1; clone size: NA
CDR3 DNA: TGTGCCAGCAGTGACGGGCCAAATGAAAAACTGTTTTTT; CDR3 protein: CASSDGPNEKLFF; CDR3 length: 13; V gene: TRBV2; J gene: TRBJ1-4; D gene: NA; clone size: once
CDR3 DNA: TGTGCCAGCAGCCTCGGGACAGGGAACTATGGCTACACCTTC; CDR3 protein: CASSLGTGNYGYTF; CDR3 length: 14; V gene: TRBV13; J gene: TRBJ1-2; D gene: TRBD1; clone size: few
CDR3 DNA: TGTGCCAGCAGCTTAGTTGGACAGGGACATAATTCACCCCTCCACTTT; CDR3 protein: CASSLVGQGHNSPLHF; CDR3 length: 16; V gene: TRBV11-2; J gene: TRBJ1-6; D gene: TRBD1; clone size: NA
CDR3 DNA: TGTGCCAGCAGCGTGGGCCAGGGCGAATACTATGGCTACACCTTC; CDR3 protein: CASSVGQGEYYGYTF; CDR3 length: 15; V gene: TRBV9; J gene: TRBJ1-2; D gene: NA; clone size: once
CDR3 DNA: TGCGCCAGCAGTGTCAGGGCTAGCGGGGGCCAGGATACGCAGTATTTT; CDR3 protein: CASSVRASGGQDTQYF; CDR3 length: 16; V gene: TRBV10-2; J gene: TRBJ2-3; D gene: TRBD2; clone size: NA
CDR3 DNA: TGTGCCTGGAGTTCGTGGGATCAGCCCCAGCATTTT; CDR3 protein: CAWSSWDQPQHF; CDR3 length: 12; V gene: TRBV30; J gene: TRBJ1-5; D gene: NA; clone size: once
CDR3 DNA: TGTGCCAGCTGTTCTAGCGGGAGGGCCCAAGATACGCAGTATTTT; CDR3 protein: CASCSSGRAQDTQYF; CDR3 length: 15; V gene: TRBV6-2/TRBV6-3; J gene: TRBJ2-3; D gene: TRBD2; clone size: NA
CDR3 DNA: TGCGCCAGCAGCTTGGGGCAGGTTCTCCAAGAGACCCAGTACTTC; CDR3 protein: CASSLGQVLQETQYF; CDR3 length: 15; V gene: TRBV5-1; J gene: TRBJ2-5; D gene: NA; clone size: NA
CDR3 DNA: TGTGCCACCCGGGAAGGGACAAGCAATCAGCCCCAGCATTTT; CDR3 protein: CATREGTSNQPQHF; CDR3 length: 14; V gene: TRBV19; J gene: TRBJ1-5; D gene: NA; clone size: few
CDR3 DNA: TGTGCCAGCAGCTTAGCGCAGAGGGTGCATGGCTACACCTTC; CDR3 protein: CASSLAQRVHGYTF; CDR3 length: 14; V gene: TRBV7-2; J gene: TRBJ1-2; D gene: NA; clone size: once
CDR3 DNA: TGTGCCAGTAGTATAGCCCGACATCTCGGAGATACGCAGTATTTT; CDR3 protein: CASSIARHLGDTQYF; CDR3 length: 15; V gene: TRBV19; J gene: TRBJ2-3; D gene: NA; clone size: NA
CDR3 DNA: TGTGCCAGCAGCCGTCCAACAGGGGATGGAGAGACCCAGTACTTC; CDR3 protein: CASSRPTGDGETQYF; CDR3 length: 15; V gene: TRBV7-9; J gene: TRBJ2-5; D gene: TRBD1; clone size: NA
CDR3 DNA: TGTGCCAGCAGCTTTAATAGAATGGAGACCCAGTACTTC; CDR3 protein: CASSFNRMETQYF; CDR3 length: 13; V gene: TRBV11-2; J gene: TRBJ2-5; D gene: NA; clone size: NA
CDR3 DNA: TGTGCCAGCAGCTCAAGGGGGGGCGGAGGGCCTGAAGCTTTCTTT; CDR3 protein: CASSSRGGGGPEAFF; CDR3 length: 15; V gene: TRBV7-9; J gene: TRBJ1-1; D gene: NA; clone size: NA
CDR3 DNA: TGTGCCAGCAGCTTTAGAGGTTTACCATCTGGGGCCAACGTCCTGACTTTC; CDR3 protein: CASSFRGLPSGANVLTF; CDR3 length: 17; V gene: TRBV11-2; J gene: TRBJ2-6; D gene: NA; clone size: once
CDR3 DNA: TGTGCCAGCAGCGTACTAGCCACAGATACGCAGTATTTT; CDR3 protein: CASSVLATDTQYF; CDR3 length: 13; V gene: TRBV9; J gene: TRBJ2-3; D gene: NA; clone size: once
CDR3 DNA: TGCAGCGTTGGTGGTGGGGACTCTGGAAACACCATATATTTT; CDR3 protein: CSVGGGDSGNTIYF; CDR3 length: 14; V gene: TRBV29-1; J gene: TRBJ1-3; D gene: NA; clone size: once
CDR3 DNA: TGCGCCAGCAGCTTGCGAGCGACTCACAATGAGCAGTTCTTC; CDR3 protein: CASSLRATHNEQFF; CDR3 length: 14; V gene: TRBV5-1; J gene: TRBJ2-1; D gene: NA; clone size: NA
CDR3 DNA: TGTGCCAGCAGCTTCGGTCCGGGGTGGGTCTTC; CDR3 protein: CASSFGPGWVF; CDR3 length: 11; V gene: TRBV5-6; J gene: TRBJ2-1; D gene: NA; clone size: NA
CDR3 DNA: TGTGCCAGCAGCCCAAAGGGGGCTTACGAGCAGTACTTC; CDR3 protein: CASSPKGAYEQYF; CDR3 length: 13; V gene: TRBV5-4; J gene: TRBJ2-7; D gene: TRBD1; clone size: NA
CDR3 DNA: TGTGCCAGCAGCCCGCTAGCGGGAATCTCAGATACGCAGTATTTT; CDR3 protein: CASSPLAGISDTQYF; CDR3 length: 15; V gene: TRBV9; J gene: TRBJ2-3; D gene: TRBD2; clone size: NA
CDR3 DNA: TGTGCCAGCAGTTACTCGTCGGGCTGGGGATCACCCCTCCACTTT; CDR3 protein: CASSYSSGWGSPLHF; CDR3 length: 15; V gene: TRBV6-5; J gene: TRBJ1-6; D gene: NA; clone size: NA
CDR3 DNA: TGCAGCGTAATCGGGTCCGGGGAGCTGTTTTTT; CDR3 protein: CSVIGSGELFF; CDR3 length: 11; V gene: TRBV29-1; J gene: TRBJ2-2; D gene: NA; clone size: NA
CDR3 DNA: TGTGCCAGCAGCTTAGGCGGGGGTTGGAGTGGCTACACCTTC; CDR3 protein: CASSLGGGWSGYTF; CDR3 length: 14; V gene: TRBV5-5; J gene: TRBJ1-2; D gene: NA; clone size: medium-sized
CDR3 DNA: TGTGCCAGCAGTTCGACAGTCGGAGAAGCTTTCTTT; CDR3 protein: CASSSTVGEAFF; CDR3 length: 12; V gene: TRBV7-9; J gene: TRBJ1-1; D gene: NA; clone size: NA
CDR3 DNA: TGTGCCAGCAGGACAGGGGTGGATTCACCCCTCCACTTT; CDR3 protein: CASRTGVDSPLHF; CDR3 length: 13; V gene: TRBV6-5; J gene: TRBJ1-6; D gene: TRBD1; clone size: few
CDR3 DNA: TGTGCCAGTATTTCGGTAGGGACAATGAGCAATCAGCCCCAGCATTTT; CDR3 protein: CASISVGTMSNQPQHF; CDR3 length: 16; V gene: TRBV19; J gene: TRBJ1-5; D gene: NA; clone size: NA
CDR3 DNA: TGTGCCAGCTCACCGGGGGATCAGCCCCAGCATTTT; CDR3 protein: CASSPGDQPQHF; CDR3 length: 12; V gene: TRBV18; J gene: TRBJ1-5; D gene: NA; clone size: NA
CDR3 DNA: TGTGCCAGCAGCCTCCGTGGGAGCCGATCAAATGAGCAGTTCTTC; CDR3 protein: CASSLRGSRSNEQFF; CDR3 length: 15; V gene: TRBV3-1/TRBV3-2; J gene: TRBJ2-1; D gene: NA; clone size: NA